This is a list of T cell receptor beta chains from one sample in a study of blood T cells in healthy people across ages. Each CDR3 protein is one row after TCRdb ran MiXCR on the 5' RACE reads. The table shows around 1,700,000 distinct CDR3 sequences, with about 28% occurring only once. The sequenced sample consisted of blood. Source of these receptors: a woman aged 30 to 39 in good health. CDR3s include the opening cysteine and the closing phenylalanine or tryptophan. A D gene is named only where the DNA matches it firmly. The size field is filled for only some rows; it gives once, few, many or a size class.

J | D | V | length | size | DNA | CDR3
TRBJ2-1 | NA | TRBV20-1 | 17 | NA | TGCAGTGCCCAGAGTGGGGGGAGCGGAGGGTCCTACAATGAGCAGTTCTTC | CSAQSGGSGGSYNEQFF
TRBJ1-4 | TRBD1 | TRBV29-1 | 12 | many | TGCAGCTACCGGGACAGGAATGAAAAACTGTTTTTT | CSYRDRNEKLFF
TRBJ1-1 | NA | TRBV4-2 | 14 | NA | TGTGCCAGCAGCCAAAATCTTCGGGTCACTGAAGCTTTCTTT | CASSQNLRVTEAFF
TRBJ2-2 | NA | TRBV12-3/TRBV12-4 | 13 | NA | TGTGCCAGTGGGGACAAGAACACCGGGGAGCTGTTTTTT | CASGDKNTGELFF
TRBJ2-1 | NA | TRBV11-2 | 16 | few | TGTGCCAGCAGCTTATTTAGTCGGAGCTCCTACAATGAGCAGTTCTTC | CASSLFSRSSYNEQFF
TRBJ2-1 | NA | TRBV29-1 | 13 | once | TGCTCACTTAGAGGGCGATTCCTAAATGAGCAGTTCTTC | CSLRGRFLNEQFF
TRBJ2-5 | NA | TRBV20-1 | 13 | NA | TGCAGTGTTGTTAACACCCCGGGCAATGAGCAGTACTTC | CSVVNTPGNEQYF
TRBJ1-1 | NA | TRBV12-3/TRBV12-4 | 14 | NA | TGTGCCAGCAGTTCCCAGGCCTTGAACACTGAAGCTTTCTTT | CASSSQALNTEAFF
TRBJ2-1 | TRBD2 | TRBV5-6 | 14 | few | TGTGCCAGCAGCTTGGACCTGGGGGGGGGTGAGCAGTTCTTC | CASSLDLGGGEQFF
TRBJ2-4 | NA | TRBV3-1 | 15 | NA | TGTGCCAGCAGCCAAGAGGGCACAGGGAGAAACATTCAGTACTTC | CASSQEGTGRNIQYF
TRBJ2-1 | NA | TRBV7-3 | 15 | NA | TGTGCCAGCAGCTTAGTGTCGACCGGAAACAATGAGCAGTTCTTC | CASSLVSTGNNEQFF
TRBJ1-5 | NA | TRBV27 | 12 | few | TGTGCCAGCAGTTTCAGGGATGGGCCCCAGCATTTT | CASSFRDGPQHF
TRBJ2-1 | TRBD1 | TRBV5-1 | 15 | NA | TGCGCCAGCAGCTCGACAGGGGTCCGAGGTAATGAGCAGTTCTTC | CASSSTGVRGNEQFF
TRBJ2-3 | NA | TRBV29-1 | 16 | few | TGCAGCGTTGAAATCCCGGGGGGCGGATTCACAGATACGCAGTATTTT | CSVEIPGGGFTDTQYF
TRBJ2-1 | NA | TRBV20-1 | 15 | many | TGCAGTGCTAGACGACAGGTCACAAACTACAATGAGCAGTTCTTC | CSARRQVTNYNEQFF
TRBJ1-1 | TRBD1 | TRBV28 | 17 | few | TGTGCCAGCAGTTTGCAGGGGGCCCCAGACCATCTCACTGAAGCTTTCTTT | CASSLQGAPDHLTEAFF
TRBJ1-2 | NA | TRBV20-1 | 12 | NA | TGCAGTGCTTTGACAGAACTCTATGGCTACACCTTC | CSALTELYGYTF
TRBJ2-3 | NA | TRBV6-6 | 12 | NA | TGTGCCTCTCTGGACCTCACAGATACGCAGTATTTT | CASLDLTDTQYF
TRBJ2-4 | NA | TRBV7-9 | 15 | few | TGTGTCAGCAGCGCATCCGGGACAGCCAAAAACATTCAGTACTTC | CVSSASGTAKNIQYF
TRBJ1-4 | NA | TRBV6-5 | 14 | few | TGTGCCAGCAGACAGACAGGCCTCAATGAAAAACTGTTTTTT | CASRQTGLNEKLFF
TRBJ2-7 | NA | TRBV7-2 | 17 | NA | TGTGCCAGCAGCTTAGGCCTAGGGACTCACCTCTACAATGAGCAGTACTTC | CASSLGLGTHLYNEQYF
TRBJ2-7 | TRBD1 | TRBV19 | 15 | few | TGTGCCAGTAGCAAAATTAGGACAGGAACCCACGAGCAGTACTTC | CASSKIRTGTHEQYF
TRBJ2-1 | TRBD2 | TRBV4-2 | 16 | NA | TGTGCCAGCAGCCGCAGCGGGATTGCCACCTACAATGAGCAGTTCTTC | CASSRSGIATYNEQFF
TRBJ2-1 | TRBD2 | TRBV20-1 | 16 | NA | TGCAGTGCTAGAGATTCTCCGAGACTAGCGACCAATGAGCAGTTCTTC | CSARDSPRLATNEQFF
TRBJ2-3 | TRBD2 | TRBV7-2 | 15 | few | TGTGCCAGCAGCTACCAAGCGGGAGGGCGGGATACGCAGTATTTT | CASSYQAGGRDTQYF
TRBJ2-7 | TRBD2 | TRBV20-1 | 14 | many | TGCAGTGCTGACACTAGCGGGGACTACGGGGAGCAGTACTTC | CSADTSGDYGEQYF
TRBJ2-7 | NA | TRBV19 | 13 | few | TGTGCCAGTAGTATGACAGTCTTCTACGAGCAGTACTTC | CASSMTVFYEQYF
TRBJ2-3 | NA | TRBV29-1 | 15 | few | TGCAGCGTTGATGGCGGCGGATCTGACCCAGATACGCAGTATTTT | CSVDGGGSDPDTQYF
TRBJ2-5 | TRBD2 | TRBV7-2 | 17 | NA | TGTGCCAGCAGCCCCCAAAAACGGACTAGCGGGAGGGAGACCCAGTACTTC | CASSPQKRTSGRETQYF
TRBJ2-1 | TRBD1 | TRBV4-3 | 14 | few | TGCGCCAGCAGCCAACGACAGGGGTGGAGTGAGCAGTTCTTC | CASSQRQGWSEQFF
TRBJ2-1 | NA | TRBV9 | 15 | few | TGTGCCAGCAGCCCACGTGGGGGGCTCTACAATGAGCAGTTCTTC | CASSPRGGLYNEQFF
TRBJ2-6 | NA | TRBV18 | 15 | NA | TGTGCCAGCTCACCAGTAAGCTCTGGGGCCAACGTCCTGACTTTC | CASSPVSSGANVLTF
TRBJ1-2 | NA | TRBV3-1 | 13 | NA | TGTGCCAGCAGCCAAGAGCGGGTTGGAGGCTACACCTTC | CASSQERVGGYTF
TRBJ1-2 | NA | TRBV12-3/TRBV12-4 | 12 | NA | TGTGCCAGCAGCACTCTCAGCGGAGGCTACACCTTC | CASSTLSGGYTF
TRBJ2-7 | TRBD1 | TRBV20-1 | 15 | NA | TGCAGTGCTCCCGACCTTGACAGGGGGGAGTACGAGCAGTACTTC | CSAPDLDRGEYEQYF
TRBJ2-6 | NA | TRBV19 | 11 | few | TGTGCCAGTAGCCGGCGATGGGTCCTGACTTTC | CASSRRWVLTF
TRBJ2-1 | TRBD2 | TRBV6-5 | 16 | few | TGTGCCAGCAGTTACTTGGGACTAGCGGAGAACAATGAGCAGTTCTTC | CASSYLGLAENNEQFF
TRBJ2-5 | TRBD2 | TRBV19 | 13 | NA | TGTGCCAGTAGTATTAGACTAGCAGAGACCCAGTACTTC | CASSIRLAETQYF
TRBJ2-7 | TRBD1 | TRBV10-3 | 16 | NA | TGTGCCATCGGGAATACGGACACCGGGACAGAGGACGAGCAGTACTTC | CAIGNTDTGTEDEQYF
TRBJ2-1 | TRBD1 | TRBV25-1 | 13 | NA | TGTGCCAGCAGTGAATCCCCCGGGACAGGGCTGTTCTTC | CASSESPGTGLFF
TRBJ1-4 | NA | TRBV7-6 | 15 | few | TGTGCCAGCAGCTTAGGACCAGATACAAATGAAAAACTGTTTTTT | CASSLGPDTNEKLFF
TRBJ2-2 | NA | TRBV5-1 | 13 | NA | TGCGCCAGCAGCTCCGGTGGGTCCGGGGAGCTGTTTTTT | CASSSGGSGELFF
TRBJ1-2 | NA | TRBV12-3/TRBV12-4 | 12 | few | TGTGCCAGCAGTCTCCCATATGGCGGCTACACCTTC | CASSLPYGGYTF
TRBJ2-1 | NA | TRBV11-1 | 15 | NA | TGTGCCAGCAGCTTCAACGGGGGCAGGGTAAATGAGCAGTTCTTC | CASSFNGGRVNEQFF
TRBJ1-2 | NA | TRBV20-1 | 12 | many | TGCAGTGCTAGAGACACAGAAAATGGCTACACCTTC | CSARDTENGYTF
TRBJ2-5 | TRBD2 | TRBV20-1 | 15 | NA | TGCAGTGCCCCTGGACTAGCGGGGATCCAAGAGACCCAGTACTTC | CSAPGLAGIQETQYF
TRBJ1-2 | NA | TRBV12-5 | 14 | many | TGTGCTAGTGGGCGGACGGGACCCTCCCTCGGCTACACCTTC | CASGRTGPSLGYTF
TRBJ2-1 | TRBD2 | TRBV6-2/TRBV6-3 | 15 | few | TGTGCCAGCAACCCTGGGACTAGCGGATACAATGAGCAGTTCTTC | CASNPGTSGYNEQFF